The subject of this entry is one T cell receptor beta chain. At one end the junction does not follow the germline gene, possibly because of a read error. This specimen belongs to a study of human T cells and chemical hapten exposure. Study information: Upper-back patch tests with 0.01% DPC were read at 6 days. Largely, small differences in pooled library volume made per-sample TCR yields vary.

This CDR3 is 15 amino acids long. Time point here: pre-sensitization, week 0. Described treatment: therapeutic diphenylcyclopropenone sensitization with weekly scalp DPC. TCRdb ran MiXCR on the RACE reads and lists one entry per CDR3 protein. Among some 360,000 distinct CDR3 sequences listed, 4.5% to 5.5% were seen once. Sample: whole blood, taken in connection with sensitization to the hapten diphenylcyclopropenone (DPC). The receptor was derived from a woman aged 45 to 65 with alopecia areata. Some clones in this sample may be carry-over from other donors' samples. The chain links TRBV12-3 or TRBV12-4 to TRBJ1-5; the D gene is possibly TRBD1 (5 bases). The CDR3 DNA reads as TGTGCCTGCAGTTCCATGGGGCAGATCAATCAGCCCCAGCATTTT. Its protein is CACSSMGQINQPQHF.